This T cell receptor beta chain derives from a study of CD8 T cells in ankylosing spondylitis (dated by TCRdb to 2017 to 2019). The study in broad terms: To find TCR variants linked to disease, the study profiled T cell receptor beta repertoires in ankylosing spondylitis patients and healthy donors. In total, the full study cohort was made up of some 110 healthy donors and 25 to 30 ankylosing spondylitis patients. Peripheral blood was sampled, and synovial fluid was additionally collected from ankylosing spondylitis patients. General findings and caveats noted by the study authors: Significant enrichment of the disease-linked clones was reported in matched synovial fluid samples from ankylosing spondylitis patients. The disease-linked clones had a CD8+ phenotype and were found at relatively low frequencies in peripheral blood. Some TCR beta motif variants had previously been reported in synovial fluid and blood of reactive arthritis patients, which suggested common disease-initiation mechanisms. Blood from ankylosing spondylitis patients appeared to be characterized by a TCR beta motif made up of under ten highly homologous amino acid variants.

Sequencing relied on an Illumina HiSeq 2500. TCR beta libraries were prepared by quantitative 5'-RACE with molecular barcodes. The published analysis was carried out like this. To identify disease-linked TCR variants, a new computational method was used, one built on a probabilistic model of VDJ rearrangement. The public reads were reprocessed in TCRdb via fastp at Q25 and MiXCR, keeping in-frame beta chains. When rows share a CDR3 protein, they turn into one entry using the most common DNA and genes. The V and J calls here are based on TCRdb, not the publication. The table for this sample lists about 540,000 distinct CDR3 sequences; approximately 11% of them were counted only once. The biggest ten clones account for over 6.5% of the sample. With regard to this clonotype: Its specific antigen is unknown. Base-call qualities are not available, and no considerably larger clone is one nucleotide away.

The germline V gene (reference sequence) provides CDR1 LGHDT and CDR2 YNNKEL. Including the terminal cysteine and phenylalanine, the CDR3 comprises 19 residues. Of all the DNA, just the CDR3 is kept, 57 bases in frame from base 1. V is pared back by 1 base and J by 0 bases, with 19 bases lying between the germline termini. The chain was built from TRBV3-1 and TRBJ2-1, with the D gene call left open. This clonotype was obtained from a male donor with ankylosing spondylitis. Input material: blood, either unsorted or a sorted T cell fraction (not recorded which). CDR3 region: CASSQGGWRNLSSYNEQFF. Here is the DNA: TGTGCCAGCAGCCAAGGGGGATGGCGGAACCTGAGCTCCTACAATGAGCAGTTCTTC.